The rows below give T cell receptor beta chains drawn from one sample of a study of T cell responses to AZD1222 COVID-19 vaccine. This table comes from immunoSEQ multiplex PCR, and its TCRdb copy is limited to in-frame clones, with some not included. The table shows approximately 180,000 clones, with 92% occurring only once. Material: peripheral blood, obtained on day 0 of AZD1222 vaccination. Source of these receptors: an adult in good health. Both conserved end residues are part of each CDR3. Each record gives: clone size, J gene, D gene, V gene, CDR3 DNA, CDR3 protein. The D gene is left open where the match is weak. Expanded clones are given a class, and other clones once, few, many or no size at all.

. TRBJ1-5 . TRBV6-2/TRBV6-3 TGTGCCAGCAGTTACTCGGGACTCCAAGCGGGTCAGCCCCAGCATTTT CASSYSGLQAGQPQHF
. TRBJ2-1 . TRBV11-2 TGTGCCAGCAGCTTAGAAACAGGGCATATCCACAATGAGCAGTTCTTC CASSLETGHIHNEQFF
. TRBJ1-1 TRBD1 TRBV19 TGTGCCACCAGGGGGAGACCGAACACTGAAGCTTTCTTT CATRGRPNTEAFF
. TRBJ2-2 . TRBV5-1 TGCGCCAGCAGCTTGTCATGGGGGCTCGGAACCGGGGAGCTGTTTTTT CASSLSWGLGTGELFF
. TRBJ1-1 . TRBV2 TGTGCCAGCAGGGCTTGGGGGAACACTGAAGCTTTCTTT CASRAWGNTEAFF
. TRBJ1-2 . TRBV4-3 TGCGCCAGCAGCCAAGATTTCGCTGCTGGCTACACCTTC CASSQDFAAGYTF
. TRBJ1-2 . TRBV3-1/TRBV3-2 TGTGCCAGCAGCCCTTCCATGGGCCCTGTAGCTAACTATGGCTACACCTTC CASSPSMGPVANYGYTF
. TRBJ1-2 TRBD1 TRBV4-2 TGTGCCAGCAGCCAAGATTCCCAGGGGGTTACCGGCTATGGCTACACCTTC CASSQDSQGVTGYGYTF
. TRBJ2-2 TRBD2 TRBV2 TGTGCCAGCAGTGCGGGAGGCGGAGCCACCGGGGAGCTGTTTTTT CASSAGGGATGELFF
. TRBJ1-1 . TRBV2 TGTGCCAGCAGCGCCGCGGGAGGGAGGGGAGCTTTCTTT CASSAAGGRGAFF
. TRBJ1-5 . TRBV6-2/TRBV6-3 TGTGCCAGCAGTTATAGGACGGAGCAAAGGACCCAGCATTTT CASSYRTEQRTQHF
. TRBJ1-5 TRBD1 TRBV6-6 TGTGCCAGCAGTACTACAGGGGTAAGTCAGCCCCAGCATTTT CASSTTGVSQPQHF
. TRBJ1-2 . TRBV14 TGTGCCAGCAGCCAAGATCGGATGGCACGGAGCACCTTC CASSQDRMARSTF
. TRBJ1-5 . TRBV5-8 TGTGCCAGCAGCTCGGGACCGAGCAATCAGCCCCAGCATTTT CASSSGPSNQPQHF
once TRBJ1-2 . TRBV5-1 TGCGCCAGCAGCTCGGAACGCAGCATCACCTTC CASSSERSITF
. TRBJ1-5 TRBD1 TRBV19 TGTGCCAGTAGTACCCGGACAGGTAGTTATCAGCCCCAGCATTTT CASSTRTGSYQPQHF
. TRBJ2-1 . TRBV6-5 TGTGCCATACAACGGGGCTTCAACCACAATGAGCAGTTCTTC CAIQRGFNHNEQFF
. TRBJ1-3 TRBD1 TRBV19 TGTGCCAGTACCGCACTGACAGGGCGAGGGAGCTCTGGAAACACCATATATTTT CASTALTGRGSSGNTIYF
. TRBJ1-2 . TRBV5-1 TGCGCCAGCAGCTTGAGGGGGAAAGATGACTACACCTTC CASSLRGKDDYTF
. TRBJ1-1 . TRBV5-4 TGTGCCAGCAGCTCGATCCAGGGTAACACTGAAGCTTTCTTT CASSSIQGNTEAFF
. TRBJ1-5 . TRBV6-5 TGTGCCAGCGCAAGCCAGGGCCCTTCCAATCAGCCCCAGCATTTT CASASQGPSNQPQHF
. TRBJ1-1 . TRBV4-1 TGCGCCAGCAGCCAAGGAACAAACACTGAAGCTTTCTTT CASSQGTNTEAFF
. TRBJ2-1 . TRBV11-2 TGTGCCAGCAGCCTAACTACAGGGAGGGGGGGCTACAATGAGCAGTTCTTC CASSLTTGRGGYNEQFF
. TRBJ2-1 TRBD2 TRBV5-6 TGTGCCAGCAGTACTAGCGGGGGGGCCCACAATGAGCAGTTCTTC CASSTSGGAHNEQFF
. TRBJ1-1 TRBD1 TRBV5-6 TGTGCCAGCAGCCGTCGAATAAGGACAGGGCGGGGGGTGAACACTGAAGCTTTCTTT CASSRRIRTGRGVNTEAFF
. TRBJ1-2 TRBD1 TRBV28 TGTGCCAGCGGCCCCCCGGGACAGATAGCTAACTATGGCTACACCTTC CASGPPGQIANYGYTF
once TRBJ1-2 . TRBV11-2 TGTGCCAGCAGCTTAGATCAGGGAATCTCCACCTTC CASSLDQGISTF
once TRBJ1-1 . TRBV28 TGTGCCAGCAGTTTACGGGGGAACACTGAAGCTTTCTTT CASSLRGNTEAFF
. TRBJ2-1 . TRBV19 TGTGCCAGTAGTACGGGACCTCCGGTTAACAATGAGCAGTTCTTC CASSTGPPVNNEQFF
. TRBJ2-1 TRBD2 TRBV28 TGTGCCAGCAGTTTATCCCCTCTAGCGGGGGATTTTTACGATGAGCAGTTCTTC CASSLSPLAGDFYDEQFF
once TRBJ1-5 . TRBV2 TGTGCCAGCAGTGCGGAGGCAGGGGATCAGCCCCAGCATTTT CASSAEAGDQPQHF
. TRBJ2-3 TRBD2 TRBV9 TGTGCCAGCAGCGTGAGCGGGACTAGCACAGATACGCAGTATTTT CASSVSGTSTDTQYF
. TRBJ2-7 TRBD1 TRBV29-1 TGCAGCGTTGAATTTAGACAGGGCAGCTCCTACGAGCAGTACTTC CSVEFRQGSSYEQYF
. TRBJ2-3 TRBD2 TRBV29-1 TGCAGCGTTGATGGGGAACTAGCGGGGGGATTAAATACGCAGTATTTT CSVDGELAGGLNTQYF
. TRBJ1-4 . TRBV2 TGTGCCAGCAGTGAAGCGCTCCCAGGGCGTGAAAAACTGTTTTTT CASSEALPGREKLFF
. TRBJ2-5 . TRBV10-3 TGTGCCATCTCACCGAGATTACAAGAGACCCAGTACTTC CAISPRLQETQYF
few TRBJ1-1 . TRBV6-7 TGTGCCAGCAGCCCTCACCCGGGGGGCACTGAAGCTTTCTTT CASSPHPGGTEAFF
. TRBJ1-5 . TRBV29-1 TGCAGCGCCACTACGACAGGTAGCAATCAGCCCCAGCATTTT CSATTTGSNQPQHF
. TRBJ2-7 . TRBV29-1 TGCAGCATCACACTAGTCCACGAGCAGTACTTC CSITLVHEQYF
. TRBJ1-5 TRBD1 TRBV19 TGTGCCAGTAGATGGGACAGGGGAAGCAATCAGCCCCAGCATTTT CASRWDRGSNQPQHF
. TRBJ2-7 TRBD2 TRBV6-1 TGTGCCAGCAGTGAATTCGGACTAGCGGGAGGGACGACCTACGAGCAGTACTTC CASSEFGLAGGTTYEQYF
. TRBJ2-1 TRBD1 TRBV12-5 TGTGCTAGTGGTTTGGTGTTACAGGGGGCTCTCCATGAGCAGTTCTTC CASGLVLQGALHEQFF
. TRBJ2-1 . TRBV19 TGTGCCAGTAGTATAGCGAGCGGCCCCGGGGAGCAGTTCTTC CASSIASGPGEQFF
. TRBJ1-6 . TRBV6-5 TGTGCCAGCAGGCCTCCGGGACTGAATAATTCACCCCTCCACTTT CASRPPGLNNSPLHF